Listed below are T cell receptor beta chains from one sample, sequenced in a study of blood T cell repertoires in COVID-19. TCRdb's copy holds only in-frame clones and misses some; the assay was immunoSEQ multiplex PCR. The sample contains 250,000 to 400,000 clones, around 88% of which appear only once. What was sequenced was peripheral blood. The receptors here all came from a woman in her twenties or thirties with COVID-19, enrolled during active disease. The CDR3 runs from the conserved cysteine through the conserved F or W. The D gene is left open where the match is weak. Clone sizes are given selectively: once, few, many, or a class where the clone is expanded.

D,J,V,size,DNA,CDR3
-,TRBJ2-4,TRBV13,once,TGTGCCAGCAGCCTCACGACAGATAACTTTAAAAACATTCAGTACTTC,CASSLTTDNFKNIQYF
-,TRBJ1-2,TRBV28,-,TGTGCCAGCAGTTTGGTGGCAGGGTATGGCTACACCTTC,CASSLVAGYGYTF
-,TRBJ2-5,TRBV7-2,-,TGTGCCAGCAGCTTAGGTGGGGAGATGGGGACCCAGTACTTC,CASSLGGEMGTQYF
TRBD2,TRBJ2-7,TRBV2,few,TGTGCCAGCAGTGAAGCGCGGCGGGGGACCTACGAGCAGTACTTC,CASSEARRGTYEQYF
TRBD1,TRBJ1-5,TRBV9,-,TGTGCCAGCAGCGTAGACGGGACAGGGTATCAGCCCCAGCATTTT,CASSVDGTGYQPQHF
TRBD1,TRBJ1-1,TRBV19,-,TGTGCCAGTAGCCATTTGGGACAGCTCCTTAAAGCTTTCTTT,CASSHLGQLLKAFF
-,TRBJ1-5,TRBV6-5,-,TGTGCCAGCAGCCCCAGGGTTTATAGCAATCAGCCCCAGCATTTT,CASSPRVYSNQPQHF
-,TRBJ2-1,TRBV25-1,-,TGTGCCAGCACCCTCGGAGATGAGCAGTTCTTC,CASTLGDEQFF
-,TRBJ1-2,TRBV7-9,-,TGTGCCAGCACCTCAGGGAGGGATAACTATGGCTACACCTTC,CASTSGRDNYGYTF
-,TRBJ1-5,TRBV2,once,TGTGCCAGCAGTGAACAGGCTCCGGGGAAGCCCCAGCATTTT,CASSEQAPGKPQHF
TRBD1,TRBJ1-1,TRBV5-1,-,TGCGCCAGCAGCTTGGTGGGACAGGGGCAGGGGACTGAAGCTTTCTTT,CASSLVGQGQGTEAFF
-,TRBJ1-2,TRBV15,-,TGTGCCACCAGCAGAGATAGGGCCAGGGGATATGGCTACACCTTC,CATSRDRARGYGYTF
-,TRBJ2-3,TRBV2,-,TGTGCCAGCAGAGGACCTGGGGGGACAGATACGCAGTATTTT,CASRGPGGTDTQYF
-,TRBJ1-1,TRBV7-9,-,TGTGTCGTAGAAACGAACACTGAAGCTTTCTTT,CVVETNTEAFF
TRBD1,TRBJ1-5,TRBV15,-,TGTGCCACCACCCAGAGGGGGACAGGGTATATCGATCAGCCCCAGCATTTT,CATTQRGTGYIDQPQHF
TRBD1,TRBJ2-3,TRBV6-1,-,TGTGCCAGCAGTGACCGGACAGGGGTCACAGATACGCAGTATTTT,CASSDRTGVTDTQYF
-,TRBJ1-1,TRBV19,-,TGTGCCACCTTAGGGCTCCGGGGGAGAACTGAAGCTTTCTTT,CATLGLRGRTEAFF
TRBD2,TRBJ2-1,TRBV23-1,few,TGCGCCAGCAGTCAATCGGGACTAGCGGGGGACATTAGCTCCTACAATGAGCAGTTCTTC,CASSQSGLAGDISSYNEQFF
TRBD2,TRBJ2-7,TRBV15,-,TGTGCCACCAGGGACCCCACTAGCGGCTCCTACGAGCAGTACTTC,CATRDPTSGSYEQYF
TRBD1,TRBJ2-1,TRBV6-6,-,TGTGCCAGCAGTTACTCGTCCGCGGGGACAGGGAATGAGCAGTTCTTC,CASSYSSAGTGNEQFF
-,TRBJ1-1,TRBV6-5,-,TGTGCCAGCAGTTACTTAGTGGGAGGCACTGAAGCTTTCTTT,CASSYLVGGTEAFF
-,TRBJ1-5,TRBV2,-,TGTGCCAGCAGTGAAGCGCTTCGACAGTTCAATCAGCCCCAGCATTTT,CASSEALRQFNQPQHF
TRBD2,TRBJ2-4,TRBV29-1,-,TGCAGCGCGACTAGCGGGGGATACATTCAGTACTTC,CSATSGGYIQYF
TRBD1,TRBJ1-2,TRBV7-2,-,TGTGCCAGCAGCTTGGGACAGGGGGCCGTCTATGGCTACACCTTC,CASSLGQGAVYGYTF
TRBD1,TRBJ1-2,TRBV3-1/TRBV3-2,-,TGTGCCAGCAGCCAGACAGGGAAACCCTATGGCTACACCTTC,CASSQTGKPYGYTF
TRBD1,TRBJ1-2,TRBV2,-,TGTGCCAGCGTAGGGGGACAGGGAGGATCGGGGAGCTATGGCTACACCTTC,CASVGGQGGSGSYGYTF
TRBD1,TRBJ2-7,TRBV4-1,few,TGCGCCAGCAGCCAAGCCGACGACAGGGGCGTCCCTATGAGGGAGCAGTACTTC,CASSQADDRGVPMREQYF
TRBD1,TRBJ1-1,TRBV7-9,once,TGTGCCAGCAGCTTCTACAGGGGCAGGGGCACTGAAGCTTTCTTT,CASSFYRGRGTEAFF
TRBD1,TRBJ2-2,TRBV27,-,TGTGCCAGCAGGCCGGGACAGGTGGACACCGGGGAGCTGTTTTTT,CASRPGQVDTGELFF
-,TRBJ1-2,TRBV5-3,-,TGTGCCAGAAGCCCGGGGGGCTACACCTTC,CARSPGGYTF
-,TRBJ2-5,TRBV5-6,-,TGTGCCAGCAGCTTGGGCAGGCAAGACACCCAGTACTTC,CASSLGRQDTQYF
-,TRBJ2-2,TRBV28,-,TGTGCCAGCAACCAGTCCCCGACTAAGAACACCGGGGAGCTGTTTTTT,CASNQSPTKNTGELFF
TRBD2,TRBJ2-3,TRBV10-3,-,TGTGCCATCAGTGACCTCGAAGGGCAAAGCGGGGGGATCAGAGATACGCAGTATTTT,CAISDLEGQSGGIRDTQYF
-,TRBJ1-6,TRBV7-2,-,TGTGCCAGCAGCTTAGCCACTCGGGCCTCCTCGGGGAATTCACCCCTCCACTTT,CASSLATRASSGNSPLHF
-,TRBJ2-5,TRBV7-9,-,TGTGCCAGCAGCTTAGGGGGCGGGGTTCTAGAGACCCAGTACTTC,CASSLGGGVLETQYF
-,TRBJ1-2,TRBV20-1,-,TGCAGTGCTAGGGTGACAGTTGGCTACACCTTC,CSARVTVGYTF
-,TRBJ2-1,TRBV13,-,TGTGCCAGCAGTCAGTCCATGTTTTCCTACAATGAGCAGTTCTTC,CASSQSMFSYNEQFF
TRBD2,TRBJ2-1,TRBV19,-,TGTGCCAGTGGGACTAGCTCCTCTCGATACAATGAGCAGTTCTTC,CASGTSSSRYNEQFF
TRBD1,TRBJ1-1,TRBV27,-,TGTGCCAGCAGTTCGGGGCTAACAGGGGATACTGAAGCTTTCTTT,CASSSGLTGDTEAFF
-,TRBJ2-7,TRBV7-9,-,TGTGCCAGCAGCTCCCAGGGGACGGCCAGACACGAGCAGTACTTC,CASSSQGTARHEQYF
TRBD1,TRBJ1-2,TRBV7-6,-,TGTGCCAGCAGCTTAGGGCAGGGGGGAGGCTACACCTTC,CASSLGQGGGYTF
TRBD1,TRBJ2-3,TRBV3-1/TRBV3-2,-,TGTGCCAGCAGCCGGGACAGGGAACCCACAGATACGCAGTATTTT,CASSRDREPTDTQYF
TRBD1,TRBJ1-1,TRBV28,-,TGTGCCAGCAGCCCATCAGGGGGAACTTTCTTT,CASSPSGGTFF
TRBD2,TRBJ2-1,TRBV4-1,-,TGCGCCAGCAGGGCAGCGGGGTGGGCTTACAATGAGCAGTTCTTC,CASRAAGWAYNEQFF
TRBD2,TRBJ2-5,TRBV5-5,-,TGTGCCAGCAGCATGGGACTAGCGGGGGAGGAGACCCAGTACTTC,CASSMGLAGEETQYF
-,TRBJ1-2,TRBV5-4,-,TGTGCCAGCAGCCTATCGCCGGGACACCCGTATGGCTACACCTTC,CASSLSPGHPYGYTF
-,TRBJ1-2,TRBV5-7,-,TGTGCCAGCAGCTTGGTAAATCGCTACACCTTC,CASSLVNRYTF
-,TRBJ1-1,TRBV28,once,TGTGCCAGCCTAAATATGGGGGGAAGCACTGAAGCTTTCTTT,CASLNMGGSTEAFF
-,TRBJ2-2,TRBV5-5,-,TGTGCCAGCAGCTTGCTTGGGGGCTTTAACACCGGGGAGCTGTTTTTT,CASSLLGGFNTGELFF
-,TRBJ1-1,TRBV7-8,-,TGTGCCAGCAGTTATCCTACCTCGGGACATGACACTGAAGCTTTCTTT,CASSYPTSGHDTEAFF
-,TRBJ1-5,TRBV15,-,TGTGCCACCAGCGTTCAGGGTTACAATCAGCCCCAGCATTTT,CATSVQGYNQPQHF
-,TRBJ1-1,TRBV3-1/TRBV3-2,-,TGTGCCAGCAGCAAAACCCTAGGTCCCCCGAGGACTGAAGCTTTCTTT,CASSKTLGPPRTEAFF
-,TRBJ1-2,TRBV4-1,-,TGCGCCAGCAGCCAGGAACCTCCCCGACAAATCCCTAGGGGTGGCTACACCTTC,CASSQEPPRQIPRGGYTF
TRBD2,TRBJ2-3,TRBV30,few,TGTGCCTGGAGGGGCGGGGGGCATGATACGCAGTATTTT,CAWRGGGHDTQYF
-,TRBJ1-1,TRBV5-5,-,TGTGCCAGCAGCTTGGCAGATACTGAAGCTTTCTTT,CASSLADTEAFF
-,TRBJ1-4,TRBV15,many,TGTGCCACCAGCACGGACACCTATAATGAAAAACTGTTTTTT,CATSTDTYNEKLFF
TRBD1,TRBJ2-6,TRBV9,-,TGTGCCAGCATGTCTGGGACAGGGTTCACTGGGGCCAACGTCCTGACTTTC,CASMSGTGFTGANVLTF
TRBD1,TRBJ2-2,TRBV5-4,once,TGTGCCAGCAGCCTAACAGGGGCAACCGGGGAGCTGTTTTTT,CASSLTGATGELFF
-,TRBJ1-1,TRBV11-3,-,TGTGCCAGCAGCCTATCTGTGGACACTGAAGCTTTCTTT,CASSLSVDTEAFF